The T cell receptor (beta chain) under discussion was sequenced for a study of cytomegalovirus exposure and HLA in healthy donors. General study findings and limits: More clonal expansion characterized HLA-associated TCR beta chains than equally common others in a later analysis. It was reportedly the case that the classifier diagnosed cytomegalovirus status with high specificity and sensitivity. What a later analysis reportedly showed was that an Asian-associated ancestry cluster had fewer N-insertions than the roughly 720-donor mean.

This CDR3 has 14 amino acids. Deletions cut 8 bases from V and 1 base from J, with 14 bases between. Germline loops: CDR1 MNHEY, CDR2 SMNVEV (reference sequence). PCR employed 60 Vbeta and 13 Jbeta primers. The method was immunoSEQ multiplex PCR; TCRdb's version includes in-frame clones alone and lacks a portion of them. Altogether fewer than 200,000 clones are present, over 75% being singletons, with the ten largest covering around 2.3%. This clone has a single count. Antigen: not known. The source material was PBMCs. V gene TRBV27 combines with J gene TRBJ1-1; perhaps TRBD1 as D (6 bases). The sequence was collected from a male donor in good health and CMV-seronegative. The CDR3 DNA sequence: TGTGCCAGCGGCTTGGGGGCCCGGAACACTGAAGCTTTCTTT. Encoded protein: CASGLGARNTEAFF.